This is a list of T cell receptor beta chains from one sample in a study of radiation and T cells in renal cell carcinoma. The data were produced by immunoSEQ multiplex PCR, yet TCRdb's version contains in-frame clones alone and is incomplete. This sample has about 74,000 clones, with roughly nine tenths found just once. This specimen consisted of blood, obtained from a patient whose treatment included radiotherapy and nephrectomy. The receptors shown here come from a woman aged 70-85 years with renal cell carcinoma. The CDR3 runs from the conserved cysteine through the conserved F or W. The D gene is left open where the match is weak. Size values are once, few and many counts, or a class for expanded clones, and some rows have none.

size	V	J	D	CDR3	DNA
NA	TRBV7-8	TRBJ2-6	NA	CASSFPSGANVLTF	TGTGCCAGCAGCTTTCCCTCTGGGGCCAACGTCCTGACTTTC
NA	TRBV4-2	TRBJ2-7	NA	CASSQASYEQYF	TGTGCCAGCAGCCAAGCTTCCTACGAGCAGTACTTC
NA	TRBV7-3	TRBJ2-3	TRBD2	CASSFRSGGPDTQYF	TGTGCCAGCAGCTTTCGGAGCGGGGGACCAGATACGCAGTATTTT
NA	TRBV9	TRBJ1-2	TRBD1	CASSALGQGASYGYTF	TGTGCCAGCAGCGCCCTAGGACAGGGGGCGTCCTATGGCTACACCTTC
NA	TRBV19	TRBJ1-5	TRBD1	CASSAPDRVRMNRSNQPQHF	TGTGCCAGTAGTGCCCCCGACAGGGTCCGTATGAATAGGAGCAATCAGCCCCAGCATTTT
NA	TRBV11-2	TRBJ2-5	TRBD2	CASSFPTSGGAVPQETQYF	TGTGCCAGCAGCTTTCCCACTAGCGGGGGGGCGGTCCCCCAAGAGACCCAGTACTTC
NA	TRBV18	TRBJ1-1	NA	CASSWTVNTEAFF	TGTGCCAGCTCCTGGACAGTGAACACTGAAGCTTTCTTT
NA	TRBV5-1	TRBJ2-7	NA	CASSLGGTYSYEQYF	TGCGCCAGCAGCTTGGGGGGGACCTACTCCTACGAGCAGTACTTC
NA	TRBV18	TRBJ1-5	NA	CASSPGGIGQPQHF	TGTGCCAGCTCACCAGGCGGTATCGGTCAGCCCCAGCATTTT
NA	TRBV2	TRBJ2-7	TRBD1	CASSVDRGYEQYF	TGTGCCAGCAGTGTGGACAGGGGATACGAGCAGTACTTC
NA	TRBV6-1	TRBJ2-3	NA	CASRTVGVDTQYF	TGTGCCAGCAGGACAGTGGGGGTAGATACGCAGTATTTT
few	TRBV6-5	TRBJ1-1	NA	CASSSGRGDTEAFF	TGTGCCAGCAGTTCCGGACGGGGGGACACTGAAGCTTTCTTT
NA	TRBV6-1	TRBJ1-2	NA	CASSELWSYGYTF	TGTGCCAGCAGTGAACTCTGGAGCTATGGCTACACCTTC
NA	TRBV5-1	TRBJ2-7	TRBD1	CASSFNRGREQYF	TGCGCCAGCAGCTTCAACAGGGGGCGCGAGCAGTACTTC
once	TRBV5-1	TRBJ2-5	TRBD1	CASSITGVQETQYF	TGCGCCAGCAGCATCACAGGGGTACAAGAGACCCAGTACTTC
NA	TRBV18	TRBJ2-3	TRBD2	CASSPRGGSTDTQYF	TGTGCCAGCTCACCCCGCGGGGGGAGCACAGATACGCAGTATTTT
NA	TRBV25-1	TRBJ1-1	NA	CASSEGQGTEAFF	TGTGCCAGCAGTGAGGGGCAGGGGACTGAAGCTTTCTTT
NA	TRBV19	TRBJ1-2	NA	CASSTQGHSPIYGYTF	TGTGCCAGTAGTACCCAGGGCCACTCGCCGATCTATGGCTACACCTTC
NA	TRBV2	TRBJ2-1	TRBD1	CASSLGQGANEQFF	TGTGCCAGCAGTCTGGGACAGGGGGCCAATGAGCAGTTCTTC
once	TRBV5-5	TRBJ1-1	NA	CASSLGTAIEAFF	TGTGCCAGCAGCTTGGGGACCGCCATTGAAGCTTTCTTT
NA	TRBV11-3	TRBJ2-7	NA	CASSQDTGAEQYF	TGTGCCAGCAGCCAAGATACGGGCGCCGAGCAGTACTTC
NA	TRBV19	TRBJ1-5	NA	CASSIGQAPSQPQHF	TGTGCCAGTAGTATAGGACAGGCCCCTTCTCAGCCCCAGCATTTT
NA	TRBV13	TRBJ2-3	TRBD2	CASSLYPGLTPHTDTQYF	TGTGCCAGCAGTTTATATCCGGGACTAACACCCCACACAGATACGCAGTATTTT
NA	TRBV2	TRBJ1-3	NA	CASSEDINTIYF	TGTGCCAGCAGTGAAGATATCAACACCATATATTTT
NA	TRBV5-8	TRBJ1-1	NA	CASSLRGGVGGTEAFF	TGTGCCAGCAGTTTACGCGGGGGCGTTGGGGGCACTGAAGCTTTCTTT
NA	TRBV19	TRBJ2-2	NA	CASSIGQLNTGELFF	TGTGCCAGTAGTATAGGGCAGCTGAACACCGGGGAGCTGTTTTTT
NA	TRBV30	TRBJ1-1	NA	CAWMGGVTEAFF	TGTGCCTGGATGGGAGGGGTCACTGAAGCTTTCTTT
NA	TRBV15	TRBJ1-5	TRBD1	CATSRALGQVWDQPQHF	TGTGCCACCAGCAGAGCCCTAGGACAGGTATGGGATCAGCCCCAGCATTTT
NA	TRBV5-4	TRBJ2-7	NA	CASSARGGSYEQYF	TGTGCCAGCAGCGCTAGGGGGGGGTCCTACGAGCAGTACTTC
NA	TRBV30	TRBJ2-6	NA	CAWSTGSGANVLTF	TGTGCCTGGAGTACAGGGTCTGGGGCCAACGTCCTGACTTTC
NA	TRBV6-5	TRBJ2-6	NA	CASSYREFSGANVLTF	TGTGCCAGCAGTTACCGGGAATTCTCTGGGGCCAACGTCCTGACTTTC
NA	TRBV7-2	TRBJ2-3	NA	CASSLPSNTQYF	TGTGCCAGCAGCTTACCCTCGAATACGCAGTATTTT
NA	TRBV19	TRBJ2-7	NA	CASSIGKGSYEQYF	TGTGCCAGTAGTATAGGGAAGGGGAGCTACGAGCAGTACTTC
NA	TRBV5-6	TRBJ2-1	TRBD2	CASSFTGTRPNEQFF	TGTGCCAGCAGCTTTACCGGGACTAGACCCAATGAGCAGTTCTTC
NA	TRBV14	TRBJ1-2	NA	CASSQGLLFYGYTF	TGTGCCAGCAGCCAAGGTCTGCTCTTCTATGGCTACACCTTC
once	TRBV19	TRBJ1-2	NA	CASSIGRQHYYGYTF	TGTGCCAGTAGTATAGGGAGACAGCACTACTATGGCTACACCTTC
NA	TRBV6-1	TRBJ1-2	NA	CASSESPGANYGYTF	TGTGCCAGCAGTGAGTCACCCGGGGCTAACTATGGCTACACCTTC
once	TRBV29-1	TRBJ1-2	TRBD1	CSVETGAPNYGYTF	TGCAGCGTTGAGACAGGGGCCCCCAACTATGGCTACACCTTC
once	TRBV6-1	TRBJ2-1	NA	CASTPWGYNEQFF	TGTGCCAGCACCCCCTGGGGGTACAATGAGCAGTTCTTC
NA	TRBV6-4	TRBJ2-1	NA	CASSDSSGVPYNEQFF	TGTGCCAGCAGTGACTCGTCGGGGGTCCCCTACAATGAGCAGTTCTTC
NA	TRBV19	TRBJ2-7	NA	CASSIQGPSSYEQYF	TGTGCCAGTAGTATCCAGGGGCCGAGCTCCTACGAGCAGTACTTC
NA	TRBV29-1	TRBJ2-7	TRBD2	CSVAGTSGKSSYEQYF	TGCAGCGTCGCCGGGACTAGCGGGAAAAGCTCCTACGAGCAGTACTTC
NA	TRBV10-3	TRBJ1-6	NA	CAISAAGTFGSPLHF	TGTGCCATCAGTGCAGCCGGGACATTCGGTTCACCCCTCCACTTT
NA	TRBV4-1	TRBJ1-3	NA	CASSQDPSSGNTIYF	TGCGCCAGCAGCCAAGATCCGAGCTCTGGAAACACCATATATTTT
NA	TRBV19	TRBJ1-2	NA	CASSISQTNYGYTF	TGTGCCAGTAGTATATCACAGACGAACTATGGCTACACCTTC
NA	TRBV13	TRBJ1-3	NA	CASSPLGGNTIYF	TGTGCCAGCAGCCCACTGGGGGGAAACACCATATATTTT
NA	TRBV11-2	TRBJ2-7	TRBD2	CASRRGAQGYEQYF	TGTGCCAGTAGGCGGGGGGCGCAGGGATACGAGCAGTACTTC
NA	TRBV6-5	TRBJ1-5	NA	CASSSNPVNQPQHF	TGTGCCAGCAGTTCAAACCCCGTCAATCAGCCCCAGCATTTT
NA	TRBV7-2	TRBJ2-1	TRBD2	CASSEGLAGGNLEFF	TGTGCCAGCAGCGAGGGACTAGCGGGGGGGAACCTAGAGTTCTTC
NA	TRBV6-1	TRBJ1-5	NA	CASSRTTNNQPQHF	TGTGCCAGCAGCAGGACAACCAACAATCAGCCCCAGCATTTT
NA	TRBV11-3	TRBJ1-5	NA	CASSLRGNQPQHF	TGTGCCAGCAGCTTACGGGGGAATCAGCCCCAGCATTTT
NA	TRBV9	TRBJ1-4	TRBD1	CASSYRTGTNEKLFF	TGTGCCAGCAGCTACCGGACAGGGACTAATGAAAAACTGTTTTTT
NA	TRBV29-1	TRBJ2-7	NA	CSVEIQPYEQYF	TGCAGCGTTGAAATACAACCCTACGAGCAGTACTTC
few	TRBV5-4	TRBJ1-5	NA	CASSLGPLDQPQHF	TGTGCCAGCAGCCTGGGACCGCTGGATCAGCCCCAGCATTTT